One and the same sample provided the 21 T cell receptor beta chains below, sequenced in a study of blood T cell repertoires in COVID-19. This table comes from immunoSEQ multiplex PCR, and its TCRdb copy is limited to in-frame clones, with some not included. This table has tens of thousands of clones, around 89% appearing once. The sample taken for sequencing was peripheral blood. These receptors all come from a woman aged 60-70 years with active COVID-19.

The chain has TRBV12-3 or TRBV12-4 and TRBJ1-1; no clear D gene. Trimming cost V 2 bases and J 0 bases, with 4 bases left between them. The CDR3 consists of 13 residues. The CDR3 region has the DNA TGTGCCAGCAGTTTAATAATGAACACTGAAGCTTTCTTT. Protein sequence: CASSLIMNTEAFF.

The chain couples TRBV3-1 (or the pseudogene TRBV3-2) to TRBJ1-2, with D possibly being TRBD1 (6 bases). The CDR3 is 14 residues long. The germline CDR1 and CDR2 sequences are LGHDT and YNNKEL (reference sequence). Trimming took off 2 bases at V and 5 bases at J, with 12 bases between the two ends. The CDR3 here is CASSQRAGDYGYTF. The CDR3 nucleotides are TGTGCCAGCAGCCAAAGGGCAGGGGATTATGGCTACACCTTC.

J is TRBJ1-6 and V is TRBV5-8, with TRBD1 identical over 7 bases. V trimming: 3 bases; J trimming: 8 bases; junction bases outside the gene matches: 8. Germline values: CDR1 SGHTS, CDR2 YDEGEE. This CDR3 has 15 residues. The DNA of the CDR3 is TGTGCCAGCAGCTCCCCGGGACAGTTATATTCACCCCTCCACTTT. Its translation is CASSSPGQLYSPLHF.

This clone was observed a few times. This rearrangement joins TRBV2 to TRBJ2-7; the D is unclear. V lost 6 bases, J lost 2 bases, and 5 bases lay in between. This CDR3 spans 11 amino acids. Germline lookup yields CDR1 SNHLY and CDR2 FYNNEI. CDR3 in DNA: TGTGCCAGCAGCCAAACCTACGAGCAGTACTTC. Protein sequence: CASSQTYEQYF.

The V call is TRBV2, the J call TRBJ2-1; 11 nucleotides agree with TRBD2. This CDR3 has 14 amino acids. V lost 6 bases and J lost 2; bases outside the gene matches: 0. The germline CDR1 and CDR2 sequences are SNHLY and FYNNEI. The CDR3 DNA reads as TGTGCCAGCAGGGGACTAGCGGCCTACAATGAGCAGTTCTTC. This codes for CASRGLAAYNEQFF. Looking up the rest from reference TRBV2 and TRBJ2-1 gives the full variable domain: EPEVTQTPSHQVTQMGQEVILRCVPISNHLYFYWYRQILGQKVEFLVSFYNNEISEKSEIFDDQFSVERPDGSNFTLKIRSTKLEDSAMYFCASRGLAAYNEQFFGPGTRLTVL.

The J gene is TRBJ1-4, the V gene TRBV18; possibly TRBD1 for D (6 bases). V was trimmed by 3 bases and J by 8 bases, leaving 16 bases between them. This CDR3 has 15 residues. CDR1 is KGHSH and CDR2 is LQKENI in the germline V gene. The CDR3 here is CASSPLHREIEKLFF. The CDR3 nucleotides are TGTGCCAGCTCACCCCTTCACAGGGAGATCGAAAAACTGTTTTTT.

The chain combines TRBV19 with TRBJ1-6; TRBD1 matches 12 bases. This CDR3 comprises 16 residues. The V and J ends lost 2 bases and 7 bases, in that order; junction bases with no gene match: 3. Germline values: CDR1 LNHDA, CDR2 SQIVND (reference sequence). This chain's CDR3 is CASSITGQGANSPLHF. CDR3 coding DNA: TGTGCCAGTAGTATAACGGGACAGGGGGCCAATTCACCCCTCCACTTT.

V gene TRBV12-3 or TRBV12-4 combines with J gene TRBJ2-5; D possibly corresponds to TRBD2 (6 bases). The CDR3 consists of 13 residues. V gave up 5 bases and J gave up 4 bases, with 11 bases separating them. CDR3 in DNA: TGTGCCAGCAGTGCCACCGGGAGAGAGACCCAGTACTTC. Its translation: CASSATGRETQYF.

The chain links TRBV10-2 to TRBJ1-1; TRBD1 agrees at 8 bases. The CDR3 is 14 amino acids. CDR1 WSHSY and CDR2 SAAADI come from the germline V gene. Unmatched junction bases numbered 3, after V lost 2 bases and J lost 4 bases. This CDR3 is CASSETGGGTEAFF. The CDR3 DNA is TGCGCCAGCAGTGAGACAGGGGGTGGCACTGAAGCTTTCTTT.

This clone was detected only once. The chain is built from TRBV6-5 and TRBJ2-5; maybe TRBD1 (7 bases). Germline CDR1 is MNHEY and CDR2 is SVGAGI. V shed 6 bases and J shed 5 bases, with 16 bases lying between them. The CDR3 covers 14 residues. CDR3: CASSPGGGRETQYF. CDR3 coding DNA: TGTGCCAGCAGCCCCGGAGGGGGCCGGGAGACCCAGTACTTC.

The genes are TRBV11-1 and TRBJ1-1; 7 bases are a match to TRBD1. The CDR3 is made up of 16 amino acids. The J segment lost 3 bases and the V segment lost 5 bases, leaving 12 bases of the junction unmatched. From germline, CDR1 is SGHAT and CDR2 FQDESV (reference sequence). In DNA, the CDR3 is TGTGCCAGCAGCGGAGGATTCGGGACAGCCGACACTGAAGCTTTCTTT. Translated: CASSGGFGTADTEAFF.

The chain is built from TRBV5-5 and TRBJ1-1; TRBD1 matches 10 bases. This CDR3 is 15 amino acids long. Trimming removed 4 bases from V and 5 bases from J; junction bases left unmatched: 8. CDR1 SGHKS and CDR2 YYEKEE come from the germline V gene (reference sequence). In nucleotides, the CDR3 is TGTGCCAGCAGCACAAACGACAGGGGGCTAACTGAAGCTTTCTTT. Residues: CASSTNDRGLTEAFF.

The J gene is TRBJ1-2, the V gene TRBV7-9; no definite D call. V was trimmed by 0 bases and J by 0 bases, leaving 8 bases between them. CDR3 length: 15 amino acids. Germline-derived CDR1 and CDR2 are SEHNR and FQNEAQ (reference sequence). The CDR3 DNA sequence: TGTGCCAGCAGCTTAGCGTTGGCCCCTAACTATGGCTACACCTTC. Protein sequence: CASSLALAPNYGYTF.

This sequence joins TRBV12-5 and TRBJ2-1; D is perhaps TRBD1 (5 bases). Per germline, CDR1 LGHNT and CDR2 FRNRAP. The V gene lost 0 bases and the J gene lost 0 bases, with 21 bases spanning the gap. The CDR3 runs to 20 residues. The CDR3 spells CASGLVGPRALPSSYNEQFF. As DNA, the CDR3 is TGTGCTAGTGGTTTGGTCGGTCCCAGGGCACTCCCTAGCTCCTACAATGAGCAGTTCTTC.

The CDR3: CASSPWTGGGTDTQYF. The CDR3 region has the DNA TGTGCCAGCAGCCCCTGGACAGGGGGTGGCACAGATACGCAGTATTTT. The chain couples TRBV7-2 to TRBJ2-3; 10 nucleotides match TRBD1. CDR1 and CDR2 (germline): SGHTA, FQGNSA. The V gene end was trimmed by 5 bases and the J gene end by 1 base; junction bases not matched to a gene: 6. CDR3 size: 16 residues.

J is TRBJ1-2 and V is TRBV6-5, with 9 bases matching TRBD1. V was pared by 6 bases and J by 3 bases, with 5 bases of the junction left unmatched. This CDR3 is built from 14 residues. Germline CDR1 and CDR2: MNHEY and SVGAGI. This CDR3 is CASRETGGDYGYTF. DNA of the CDR3: TGTGCCAGCAGGGAGACAGGGGGAGACTATGGCTACACCTTC.

This chain links TRBV7-8 with TRBJ2-3; TRBD2 agrees at 8 bases. The CDR3 extends over 16 amino acids. The germline gives CDR1 SGHVS, CDR2 FQNEAQ. The J segment lost 2 bases and the V segment lost 7 bases, leaving 11 bases of the junction unmatched. CDR3 DNA: TGTGCCAGCACCCCCCGACCGGGACTAGTCACAGATACGCAGTATTTT. Its translation: CASTPRPGLVTDTQYF.

The J gene is TRBJ1-2, the V gene TRBV11-2; TRBD1 matches 8 bases. V shed 5 bases, J shed 8 bases, and the junction held 7 bases outside the gene matches. The germline V gene has CDR1 SGHAT and CDR2 FQNNGV. This CDR3 contains 13 residues. The CDR3 sequence is CASSQQGVEGYTF. CDR3 bases: TGTGCCAGCAGCCAACAGGGGGTAGAAGGCTACACCTTC.

This clone was recorded a few times. The V and J genes are TRBV6-4 and TRBJ1-2, with D possibly matching TRBD1 (5 bases). Germline-derived CDR1 and CDR2 are MRHNA and SNTAGT. V was trimmed by 0 bases and J by 6 bases, leaving 11 bases between them. The CDR3 contains 14 residues. The CDR3 reads CASSDSGRVDGYTF. The DNA of the CDR3 is TGTGCCAGCAGTGACTCGGGCAGGGTGGATGGCTACACCTTC.

V is TRBV2 and J is TRBJ2-2; weak D call: TRBD1 (5 bases). The V end was cut by 6 bases, the J end by 3 bases, with 11 bases between. CDR1 and CDR2 (germline): SNHLY, FYNNEI. The length of the CDR3 is 14 residues. The CDR3 DNA reads as TGTGCCAGCAGCCTCCTAGGGGACACCGGGGAGCTGTTTTTT. This gives the protein CASSLLGDTGELFF.

V gene TRBV11-2 combines with J gene TRBJ1-6, with 8 bases lining up with TRBD1. The germline gives CDR1 SGHAT, CDR2 FQNNGV. With 5 bases clipped from V and 10 bases from J, the junction kept 13 bases outside the gene matches. The CDR3 is made up of 16 amino acids. The CDR3 DNA follows: TGTGCCAGCAGCCTTACCCGAACAGGGGGGGGGTCACCCCTCCACTTT. Protein product: CASSLTRTGGGSPLHF. Based on the CDR3 plus reference TRBV11-2 and TRBJ1-6, the full variable domain is EAGVAQSPRYKIIEKRQSVAFWCNPISGHATLYWYQQILGQGPKLLIQFQNNGVVDDSQLPKDRFSAERLKGVDSTLKIQPAKLEDSAVYLCASSLTRTGGGSPLHFGNGTRLTVT.